These T cell receptor beta chains were read from a single sample in a study of CD8+ T cells in alopecia areata. TCRdb's table, derived via immunoSEQ multiplex PCR, lists solely in-frame clones and lacks some. Of about 100,000 clones in the sample, around 60% were seen once. The input for sequencing was CD8+ T cells sorted from blood, taken at approximately week 56, from a patient treated with tofacitinib. Every receptor here comes from a human donor with alopecia areata. Each CDR3 is given with its conserved first and last residue. The D gene is left open where the match is weak. Some rows mark clone size as missing; the rest say once, few, many or name a class of expanded clone.

D gene	clone size	J gene	V gene	CDR3 DNA	CDR3 protein
.	few	TRBJ2-7	TRBV5-1	TGCGCCAGCGGTCAGTTGTCCTTCCAAGGGGAGCAGTACTTC	CASGQLSFQGEQYF
.	.	TRBJ2-7	TRBV4-2	TGTGCCAGCAGCCAAGATGTTGGCTCCTACGAGCAGTACTTC	CASSQDVGSYEQYF
.	.	TRBJ2-5	TRBV29-1	TGCAGCGTTGAATGGCGCCAAGAGACCCAGTACTTC	CSVEWRQETQYF
.	.	TRBJ2-7	TRBV13	TGTGCCAGCAGCTTATCAGGAGGCTACGAGCAGTACTTC	CASSLSGGYEQYF
.	few	TRBJ1-1	TRBV30	TGTGCCTGCCAACGATTGAACACTGAAGCTTTCTTT	CACQRLNTEAFF
.	.	TRBJ1-2	TRBV9	TGTGCCAGCAGCGGGACAGTTGATGGCTACACCTTC	CASSGTVDGYTF
.	.	TRBJ1-5	TRBV4-1	TGCGCCAGCAGCCAGGGGTATAGCAATCAGCCCCAGCATTTT	CASSQGYSNQPQHF
.	few	TRBJ1-2	TRBV27	TGTGCCAGCAGTCCTCTGAGGGGGACTCTTTACACCTTC	CASSPLRGTLYTF
.	.	TRBJ1-1	TRBV7-9	TGTGCCGGCGGGGGGATGAACACTGAAGCTTTCTTT	CAGGGMNTEAFF
.	few	TRBJ2-3	TRBV7-3	TGTGCCAGCAGCCACGGGTCTCCAGATACGCAGTATTTT	CASSHGSPDTQYF
.	few	TRBJ2-3	TRBV2	TGTGCCAGCAGTCCCTACGGGGGCTCGGGCACAGATACGCAGTATTTT	CASSPYGGSGTDTQYF
.	.	TRBJ2-2	TRBV27	TGTGCCAGCAGTTCTCCGGGGTCGAACACCGGGGAGCTGTTTTTT	CASSSPGSNTGELFF
.	.	TRBJ2-7	TRBV19	TGTGCCAGTAGTATAACAGCCGGAGCCTACGAGCAGTACTTC	CASSITAGAYEQYF
.	.	TRBJ2-5	TRBV11-2	TGTGCCAGCAGCCTTTCCTTGGAGACCCAGTACTTC	CASSLSLETQYF
TRBD1	.	TRBJ2-2	TRBV7-9	TGTGCCAGCAGCTTAGCGGGACAGGAGAACACCGGGGAGCTGTTTTTT	CASSLAGQENTGELFF
TRBD1	.	TRBJ2-2	TRBV29-1	TGCAGCGTATCCGGGACAGGGGGCGCGGGGGAGCTGTTTTTT	CSVSGTGGAGELFF
TRBD1	once	TRBJ2-7	TRBV9	TGTGCCAGCAGCACTGGGACAGGGGTCACCTACGAGCAGTACTTC	CASSTGTGVTYEQYF
.	.	TRBJ2-3	TRBV19	TGTGCCAGTAGTATGGGGGTAGCAGATACGCAGTATTTT	CASSMGVADTQYF
TRBD1	few	TRBJ1-1	TRBV27	TGTGCCAGCAGTTTATCGTTCACGACCGGGACAGGGGATTTGTACACTGAAGCTTTCTTT	CASSLSFTTGTGDLYTEAFF
.	.	TRBJ1-6	TRBV10-2	TGCGCCAGCACCGGCGGGGGTAGCAATTCACCCCTCCACTTT	CASTGGGSNSPLHF
.	.	TRBJ1-5	TRBV6-6	TGTGCCAGCAGCCAAAACAGGGTCGGCAATCAGCCCCAGCATTTT	CASSQNRVGNQPQHF
.	few	TRBJ2-1	TRBV2	TGTGCCAGCGTGATATCCCATGAGCAGTTCTTC	CASVISHEQFF
.	few	TRBJ1-1	TRBV6-5	TGTGCCAGCAGTTACTCGCGACGGATGAACACTGAAGCTTTCTTT	CASSYSRRMNTEAFF
.	.	TRBJ1-1	TRBV9	TGTGCCAGCAGCCATTCCCGTACACAGGGAGGGACTGAAGCTTTCTTT	CASSHSRTQGGTEAFF
TRBD2	.	TRBJ2-3	TRBV27	TGTGCCAGCAGTCCCCCCGGCGGGGGGGCCGCGGATACGCAGTATTTT	CASSPPGGGAADTQYF
.	.	TRBJ2-7	TRBV12-5	TGTGCTAGTGGTTTAGGTTTCTACGAGCAGTACTTC	CASGLGFYEQYF
.	.	TRBJ1-2	TRBV5-1	TGCGCCAGCACGCAGGCCACTAACTATGGCTACACCTTC	CASTQATNYGYTF
TRBD1	once	TRBJ1-6	TRBV2	TGTGCCAGCAGTGATGATCACAGGGGAGGATCTGGGTCACCCCTCCACTTT	CASSDDHRGGSGSPLHF
.	.	TRBJ2-1	TRBV29-1	TGCAGCGTCGGAGGCTTTGAGACAGGTAGAGACAATGAGCAGTTCTTC	CSVGGFETGRDNEQFF
.	few	TRBJ2-2	TRBV7-8	TGTGCCAGCAGCTCTCCGCGAGGGCTATCGAACACCGGGGAGCTGTTTTTT	CASSSPRGLSNTGELFF
.	once	TRBJ1-2	TRBV13	TGTGCCAGCAGCTTAGCCAGGCTGGCTAACTATGGCTACACCTTC	CASSLARLANYGYTF
.	.	TRBJ1-4	TRBV30	TGTGCCTGGAGTCGGCGGGAAAAACTGTTTTTT	CAWSRREKLFF
TRBD1	.	TRBJ2-7	TRBV4-1	TGCGCCAGCAGCCCAGAGCCGGGACAGGGCTACGAGCAGTACTTC	CASSPEPGQGYEQYF
TRBD1	.	TRBJ2-7	TRBV29-1	TGCAGCGTTGAAGTACGCGGGACAGGGGCCCTCGGGACCTACGAGCAGTACTTC	CSVEVRGTGALGTYEQYF
.	.	TRBJ2-7	TRBV10-3	TGTGCCATCAAATCGGGCGGCGAGCAGTACTTC	CAIKSGGEQYF
TRBD1	.	TRBJ1-6	TRBV5-6	TGTGCCAGCAGAACGAAGTCACAGGGGGTTGGTTCACCCCTCCACTTT	CASRTKSQGVGSPLHF
.	.	TRBJ2-2	TRBV4-1	TGCGCCAGCAGCCAAGCCCCCGTGTCCGGGGAGCTGTTTTTT	CASSQAPVSGELFF
.	.	TRBJ2-3	TRBV27	TGTGCCAGCAGTTTAGGGGACAGCACAGATACGCAGTATTTT	CASSLGDSTDTQYF
.	.	TRBJ2-3	TRBV11-2	TGTGCCAGCAGCCAAGATTTTAGGACGGAGGTTATAGATACGCAGTATTTT	CASSQDFRTEVIDTQYF
TRBD2	few	TRBJ2-5	TRBV13	TGTGCCAGCAGCTCTTCCGCGGGAGAGGAGACCCAGTACTTC	CASSSSAGEETQYF
.	.	TRBJ1-6	TRBV5-1	TGCGCCAGCAGCTTGGACAGGAGTTATAATTCACCCCTCCACTTT	CASSLDRSYNSPLHF
TRBD2	.	TRBJ2-5	TRBV5-1	TGCGCCAGCAGTAGCGGGGGCCGTCAAGAGACCCAGTACTTC	CASSSGGRQETQYF
TRBD2	.	TRBJ2-3	TRBV2	TGTGCCAGCACCGCAGGACTAGCGGGGGCCACAGATACGCAGTATTTT	CASTAGLAGATDTQYF
TRBD2	.	TRBJ2-1	TRBV2	TGTGCCAGCAGTGGACCGACCAGCGGGGTCAATGAGCAGTTCTTC	CASSGPTSGVNEQFF
TRBD1	.	TRBJ2-7	TRBV25-1	TGTGCCAGCAGTGAATTCAGGACAGGGTCCGAGCAGTACTTC	CASSEFRTGSEQYF
TRBD1	.	TRBJ1-3	TRBV30	TGTGCCTGGGGACAGGATGGAAACACCATATATTTT	CAWGQDGNTIYF